Listed here are 20 T cell receptor beta chains from one sample, sequenced in a study of blood T cell repertoires in COVID-19. Sequencing used immunoSEQ multiplex PCR; TCRdb keeps in-frame clones, though not all of them. Among 150,000 or so clones, 75% to 80% were seen once, and the ten largest hold roughly 1.5%. The specimen was peripheral blood. Receptor source: a man aged 80 or over with acute or convalescent COVID-19.

This clone was detected many times. The chain recombines TRBV12-5 with TRBJ2-7, with a tentative D call TRBD2 (6 bases). CDR1 is LGHNT, CDR2 FRNRAP, per germline. V lost 4 bases and J lost 5, with 12 bases in between. CDR3 length: 13 amino acids. The CDR3 DNA reads as TGTGCTAGTGGTTCGGACTATGAGGACGAGCAGTACGTC. It specifies CASGSDYEDEQYV.

The chain recombines TRBV9 with TRBJ2-7, with TRBD1 matching over 8 bases. V lost 4 bases to trimming and J lost 2 bases; unmatched junction nucleotides: 11. Germline CDR1 is SGDLS and CDR2 is YYNGEE. This CDR3 is 16 amino acids long. CDR3 in amino acids: CASSPRGTGGTYEQYF. The CDR3 nucleotides read TGTGCCAGCAGCCCCAGGGGAACAGGGGGGACCTACGAGCAGTACTTC.

The chain uses TRBV18 and TRBJ1-4; the D gene is possibly TRBD1 (5 bases). The CDR3 is made up of 15 amino acids. Germline V CDR1 and CDR2: KGHSH, LQKENI. Trimming removed 0 bases from V and 8 bases from J, with 13 bases in between. This CDR3 reads CASSPPSVWGEKLFF. The DNA for the CDR3 is TGTGCCAGCTCACCACCTTCAGTTTGGGGCGAAAAACTGTTTTTT. Using reference TRBV18 and TRBJ1-4 for the parts outside the CDR3, the full variable domain is NAGVMQNPRHLVRRRGQEARLRCSPMKGHSHVYWYRQLPEEGLKFMVYLQKENIIDESGMPKERFSAEFPKEGPSILRIQQVVRGDSAAYFCASSPPSVWGEKLFFGSGTQLSVL.

The chain has TRBV28 and TRBJ2-2; D not certain. The CDR3 is 12 residues long. Germline V gives CDR1 MDHEN, CDR2 SYDVKM. The ends were cut back, 8 bases at V and 1 base at J, with 5 bases in the middle. The CDR3 DNA reads TGTGCCAGCGGGCGGAACACCGGGGAGCTGTTTTTT. As protein: CASGRNTGELFF.

V usage is TRBV18 and J usage is TRBJ2-3; 8 bases match TRBD1. CDR3 length: 14 amino acids. Germline V gene sequence: CDR1 KGHSH, CDR2 LQKENI. With 6 bases clipped from V and 2 bases from J, the junction kept 4 bases outside the gene matches. The CDR3 nucleotides read TGTGCCAGCTCCGGGGACAGGACCACAGATACGCAGTATTTT. This gives the protein CASSGDRTTDTQYF.

This clone was found a few times. The chain employs TRBV28 and TRBJ1-5, with a tentative D call TRBD1 (6 bases). The CDR3 is 17 residues long. CDR1 and CDR2 from the germline V gene are MDHEN and SYDVKM. V was pared by 4 bases and J by 2 bases, with 18 bases between. The CDR3 protein is CASSSNPGTSGNQPQHF. The CDR3 DNA is TGTGCCAGCAGTTCCAACCCCGGGACATCAGGCAATCAGCCCCAGCATTTT.

This rearrangement joins TRBV18 to TRBJ2-7, with 8 bases identical to TRBD1. The CDR3 covers 15 residues. J gave up 2 bases and V 4 bases, and 7 bases lay outside the gene matches. CDR1 and CDR2 (germline): KGHSH, LQKENI. CDR3 nucleotides: TGTGCCAGCTCACAAACGACAGGGGACACCTACGAGCAGTACTTC. Translated: CASSQTTGDTYEQYF.

The J gene is TRBJ2-5, the V gene TRBV2, with 11 bases matching TRBD2. CDR1 is SNHLY, CDR2 FYNNEI, per germline. The V and J ends lost 5 bases and 5 bases, in that order; junction bases with no gene match: 7. The CDR3 has 15 residues. The CDR3 DNA reads as TGTGCCAGCAGTCTTACTAGCGGGGGAGGGGAGACCCAGTACTTC. It encodes CASSLTSGGGETQYF.

This chain connects TRBV19 to TRBJ1-5; the D is unclear. In germline, CDR1 is LNHDA, CDR2 SQIVND (reference sequence). Deletions cut 4 bases from V and 0 bases from J, with 10 bases between. This CDR3 region has 15 residues. For the CDR3, the DNA is TGTGCCAGTAGTACTTTCAGAAATAGCAATCAGCCCCAGCATTTT. Its protein product is CASSTFRNSNQPQHF.

The chain employs TRBV19 and TRBJ1-2; the match to TRBD1 covers 9 bases. Germline V gives CDR1 LNHDA, CDR2 SQIVND (reference sequence). The junction had 12 bases not matched to a gene; V was cut back by 9 bases and J by 4 bases. The CDR3 has 15 residues. The CDR3: CASTLKGTGSYGYTF. The CDR3 DNA reads TGTGCCAGCACCCTAAAGGGGACAGGGTCCTATGGCTACACCTTC.

The chain couples TRBV11-1 to TRBJ2-2, with D perhaps TRBD2 (5 bases). Germline V lookup: CDR1 SGHAT, CDR2 FQDESV (reference sequence). The CDR3 totals 14 residues. The V end lost 3 bases, the J end lost 0 bases, and 5 bases lay between the germline ends. The CDR3 reads CASSLTTNTGELFF. As DNA, the CDR3 is TGTGCCAGCAGCTTGACTACGAACACCGGGGAGCTGTTTTTT.

This chain links TRBV4-1 with TRBJ2-3, with a possible D match to TRBD1 (5 bases). This CDR3 is 13 amino acids long. Germline CDR1 and CDR2: MGHRA and YSYEKL. The germline V and J ends were trimmed by 3 bases and 4 bases, with 8 bases remaining between them. The chain's CDR3 is CASSQQGSDTQYF. The CDR3, as DNA: TGCGCCAGCAGCCAGCAGGGTTCAGATACGCAGTATTTT.

J is TRBJ1-2 and V is TRBV4-1; a weak D match, TRBD1 (6 bases). CDR1 is MGHRA and CDR2 is YSYEKL in the germline V gene. V lost 2 bases to trimming and J lost 4 bases, with 14 bases between them. The CDR3 spans 15 residues. CDR3 loop: CASSQPSTGLYGYTF. The DNA for the CDR3 is TGCGCCAGCAGCCAACCCTCGACAGGTCTCTATGGCTACACCTTC.

A few counts support this clone. The rearrangement links TRBV3-1 (or the pseudogene TRBV3-2) to TRBJ2-7, with 7 bases identical to TRBD1. After removal of 2 bases from V and 3 bases from J, the junction contained 1 base not matched to a gene. Germline V CDR1 and CDR2: LGHDT, YNNKEL (reference sequence). CDR3 length: 13 residues. The CDR3 coding sequence is TGTGCCAGCAGCCAATCAGGGGGCTACGAGCAGTACTTC. This encodes CASSQSGGYEQYF.

This clone was observed many times. This chain connects TRBV4-1 to TRBJ2-5; 12 bases line up with TRBD2. With V trimmed by 0 bases and J by 3 bases, 11 bases remained unmatched. Germline assignment: CDR1 MGHRA and CDR2 YSYEKL. The CDR3 is made up of 19 amino acids. The CDR3 spells CASSQDLTASGGAKETQYF. In nucleotides, the CDR3 is TGCGCCAGCAGCCAAGATCTCACGGCTAGCGGGGGGGCTAAAGAGACCCAGTACTTC.

V gene TRBV30 combines with J gene TRBJ1-6; the match to TRBD1 covers 7 bases. This CDR3 has 14 amino acids. Germline V CDR1 and CDR2: GTSNPN, SVGIG (reference sequence). V shed 2 bases, J shed 7 bases, and the junction held 5 bases outside the gene matches. CDR3 bases: TGTGCCTGGAGTCCCAGGGGGGTAAATTCACCCCTCCACTTT. Its protein is CAWSPRGVNSPLHF. The complete variable domain, with remaining parts taken from reference TRBV30 and TRBJ1-6, reads SQTIHQWPATLVQPVGSPLSLECTVEGTSNPNLYWYRQAAGRGLQLLFYSVGIGQISSEVPQNLSASRPQDRQFILSSKKLLLSDSGFYLCAWSPRGVNSPLHFGNGTRLTVT.

The chain employs TRBV6-6 and TRBJ1-1; D is unresolved. The germline gives CDR1 MNHNY, CDR2 SVGAGI (reference sequence). V was cut by 5 bases and J by 2 bases, with 9 bases left in between. CDR3 length equals 13 residues. In DNA form, the CDR3 reads TGTGCCAGCAGTCCGACATTAAACACTGAAGCTTTCTTT. Translated: CASSPTLNTEAFF.

This chain links TRBV5-1 with TRBJ1-3, with D unclear. Between the trimmed V and J ends, which lost 4 bases and 0 bases, there was a span of 11 bases. CDR1 SGHRS and CDR2 YFSETQ come from the germline V gene. CDR3 length equals 15 residues. This chain's CDR3 is CASSATRSSGNTIYF. The CDR3, as DNA: TGCGCCAGCAGCGCCACAAGGAGCTCTGGAAACACCATATATTTT.

CDR3 protein: CASSATPLEGGDTGELFF. DNA of the CDR3: TGTGCCAGCAGCGCTACCCCGTTGGAAGGGGGCGACACCGGGGAGCTGTTTTTT. The chain recombines TRBV21-1 with TRBJ2-2; no check of the table's D call, TRBD1, against the DNA was made. TRBV21-1 is a pseudogene segment. This CDR3 comprises 18 residues.

J is TRBJ2-7 and V is TRBV21-1; the table's D call, TRBD1, has no DNA check behind it. TRBV21-1 is tagged as a pseudogene. The CDR3 covers 16 residues. The CDR3 region has the DNA TGTGCCAGCAGCCCTCAGGGGACAGCAGCCGAGTACGAGCAGTACGTC. Encoded protein: CASSPQGTAAEYEQYV.